The present TCR beta chain was sequenced within a study of monozygotic twins with cystic fibrosis (dated by TCRdb to about 2021). At the level of the whole study: Barcoded libraries were made from 3 to 3.5 micrograms of fragmented DNA using approximately 15 PCR cycles. To assess genetic influence on V and J gene usage, the study compared TCR beta repertoires within and across 16 monozygotic twin pairs with cystic fibrosis. The cohort included ten female and six male twin pairs, mostly children and adolescents, aged roughly 2.0 to 36.4 years with a median of 9.1 years. On the day of blood sampling, twins were ranked among 980 or so cohort participants for weight-for-height and for FEVPerc (FEV1 disease centile). Data for three of the twin pairs had been reported earlier in a different context.

Germline trimming: 5 bases from V, 8 bases from J; junction bases outside gene matches: 8. From the cysteine up to the phenylalanine, the CDR3 has a length of 14 residues. Only the CDR3 DNA stays, 42 bases, in frame from base 1. Via the germline V gene, CDR1 is SGHVS and CDR2 FQNEAQ. Paper-wide results and their limitations: In 13 of 16 pairs, V gene usage most closely resembled the co-twin's, and the same held for J usage in 8 of 16 pairs, a pattern suggesting genetic constraints. The cohort was small, and no association was found between shared CDR3 numbers and age, concordance or disease severity. Simpson clonality was generally low (median approximately 0.0097), which suggests a naive-dominated repertoire, and clonality was higher in the most severely affected patients. Monozygotic CF twin pairs shared significantly more nucleotide-identical clonotypes within each pair than unrelated CF individuals shared with one another (P = 0.000026, Mann-Whitney).

To note about this clone: This clone's antigen is unknown. The record has no base qualities; no much larger clone is one base away.

TCR beta CDR3 regions were amplified by multiplex PCR using the immunoSEQ immune profiling system, following the manufacturer's instructions. Sequencing was performed on an Illumina NextSeq system. On the study's bioinformatics: The immunoSEQ Analyzer platform handled processing of the sequence data, and clonality was calculated by taking the square root of Simpson's index of productive rearrangements. Jensen-Shannon distance served as the measure of similarity in V and J usage, while OLGA was used to compute CDR3 generation probabilities. Shared CDR3 sequences were searched against the immuneACCESS database (August 2020) and VDJdb (December 2020). What TCRdb holds here is the immuneACCESS table cut down to in-frame rearrangements. Part of the clones is not present; checked against another copy, under half of the missing clones reflect an unresolved V gene, and the others are unexplained. D and trimming come from the DNA, and the V and J calls and clone size come from that table. The sample table lists 13,000 or so clones, 85% to 90% of them with a count of one. The ten largest account for around 0.73% of the sample.

The twin pairs came from the European Cystic Fibrosis Twin and Sibling Study Cohort, a cohort that recruited patients from roughly 160 CF clinics across 14 European countries. Zygosity and CFTR genotype were confirmed in-house, and zygosity was tested by multiplex PCR of nine short tandem repeat loci. Peripheral blood was taken from each twin, and clinical parameters were recorded on the day of blood sampling. Genomic DNA was isolated from peripheral blood cells with phenol/chloroform and kept in TE buffer at 4 degrees C. This receptor chain uses TRBV7-8 and TRBJ1-4; the central 7 bases match TRBD1. The clonotype originates from a boy younger than 18 with cystic fibrosis. Sequencing was carried out using blood. The base sequence is TGTGCCAGCAGCGCGGCAGGGGGAGGCGAAAAACTGTTTTTT. Protein translation: CASSAAGGGEKLFF.